This T cell receptor (beta chain) was captured in a study of post-analysis software for immune sequencing data. Across the whole study: The disease courses covered relapsing-remitting, secondary progressive and progressive-relapsing multiple sclerosis. Study findings and constraints: Controls had lower frequencies than patients of five TRBV segments, which included TRBV5-6, TRBV5-1 and TRBV20-1. Samples from a shared batch, those prepared together, strongly co-clustered by F measure.

As regards this clonotype: The antigen remains undetermined.

The authors incorporated unique molecular identifiers into the TCR beta cDNA libraries. T cells numbering about 0.9 to 10 million yielded cDNA molecules that totaled roughly 500,000. TCRdb independently ran MiXCR on the PCR reads; one entry per CDR3 protein. The table records 650,000 to 850,000 distinct CDR3 sequences, approximately 57% of them present only once. Per the germline V gene, CDR1 is SGHRS and CDR2 is YFSETQ. There are 16 residues in the CDR3. V was cut by 4 bases and J by 5 bases, with 21 bases left in between. Sequencing was carried out using blood. This chain uses TRBV5-1 with TRBJ1-2; a possible D gene is TRBD1 (6 bases). This receptor was taken from a girl aged 5-17 years with multiple sclerosis. The CDR3 sequence: CASSQSPDRTRYGYTF. The CDR3 DNA reads TGCGCCAGCAGCCAGAGTCCGGACAGAACGAGATATGGCTACACCTTC. The full variable domain, completed using reference TRBV5-1 and TRBJ1-2, is KAGVTQTPRYLIKTRGQQVTLSCSPISGHRSVSWYQQTPGQGLQFLFEYFSETQRNKGNFPGRFSGRQFSNSRSEMNVSTLELGDSALYLCASSQSPDRTRYGYTFGSGTRLTVV.